This T cell receptor beta chain was identified in a study of cytomegalovirus exposure and HLA in healthy donors. Primers: 60 Vbeta forward and 13 Jbeta reverse. Generated by immunoSEQ multiplex PCR, the TCRdb table keeps only in-frame clones and is missing some. There are approximately 280,000 clones in the sample; over 85% occur only once, and roughly 2.3% lies in the top ten. This CDR3 has 14 amino acids. Per germline, CDR1 MGHRA and CDR2 YSYEKL. The germline V and J ends were trimmed by 0 bases and 2 bases, with 7 bases remaining between them. Sequencing used PBMCs. This receptor was obtained from a woman under 30 in good health and CMV-seronegative. This rearrangement joins TRBV4-1 to TRBJ1-2; D is perhaps TRBD1 (5 bases). This CDR3 is CASSQDGANYGYTF. The DNA of the CDR3 is TGCGCCAGCAGCCAAGATGGGGCCAACTATGGCTACACCTTC.